This T cell receptor beta chain was found in a study of cytomegalovirus exposure and HLA in healthy donors. Profiled with immunoSEQ multiplex PCR; TCRdb holds only in-frame clones, not every one. The sample yields more than 120,000 clones, 80% to 90% seen once. Germline V gives CDR1 MDHEN, CDR2 SYDVKM. The CDR3 spans 15 residues. The V and J ends lost 6 bases and 3 bases, in that order; junction bases with no gene match: 4. This clonotype originated in a man in his late teens or twenties in good health and CMV-seropositive. This chain connects TRBV28 to TRBJ2-1; 11 bases align to TRBD2. Sequencing was done on a sample of PBMCs. CDR3 nucleotide sequence: TGTGCCAGCAGCGTCACTAGCGGGAGCTACAATGAGCAGTTCTTC. Its protein is CASSVTSGSYNEQFF.